The clone carrying this T cell receptor (beta chain) is termed medium-sized. V was shortened by 4 bases and J by 7 bases, with 7 bases between the two germline ends. There are 11 residues in the CDR3. The germline V gene has CDR1 MNHEY and CDR2 SVGAGI. Original methodology: Amplification from reference gene primers served as the basis for estimated nucleated cell counts. Some clones are missing from TCRdb's copy, which holds only in-frame ones; the method was immunoSEQ multiplex PCR. The V and J calls and clone size were taken over from that table, and D and trimming were inferred from the DNA. The table lists under 200,000 clones, more than 70% of them singletons, with over 7% in the top ten. These data belong to a study of blood T cell repertoires in COVID-19. Cohorts were assigned according to the clinical history that participants reported. Two consecutive negative NP/OP PCR tests, clearance, or resolved symptoms defined Cohort 3 recovery.

The genes are TRBV6-5 and TRBJ1-2; the D is unclear. Sequencing was performed on PBMCs or T cells enriched from blood (not recorded which). The origin of this receptor is a young woman who had recovered from COVID-19. DNA of the CDR3: TGTGCCAGCAGTTCTCCTCTTGGCTACACCTTC. This gives the protein CASSSPLGYTF.